This T cell receptor beta chain was captured by sequencing in a study of OX40 agonist ivuxolimab in advanced cancers. Overall study findings and caveats: Expanded clones belonging to CD8+ T cells outnumbered, on average, those of CD4+. It was not determined which antigens were specifically recognized by the peripheral T cells that had undergone clonal expansion.

Turning to this clone: Its specificity is unknown.

CDR1 SNHLY and CDR2 FYNNEI come from the germline V gene. CDR3 length: 15 residues. V shed 5 bases and J shed 2 bases, with 15 bases lying between them. The data were produced by immunoSEQ multiplex PCR, yet TCRdb's version contains in-frame clones alone and is incomplete. The profile shows about 70,000 clones, roughly 90% of them singletons. With baseline, cycle 4 day 1, and cycle 7 day 1 as timepoints, blood was sampled. Specimen: CD4+ or CD8+ T cells sorted from blood, collected in a trial of the OX40 agonist ivuxolimab. This clonotype originated in an adult with an advanced solid tumor such as melanoma, head and neck, liver or kidney cancer. The chain uses TRBV2 and TRBJ1-1; weak D call: TRBD1 (6 bases). CDR3 sequence reads: CASSLTGTVNTEAFF. DNA for the CDR3: TGTGCCAGCAGTCTAACAGGGACGGTAAACACTGAAGCTTTCTTT. The whole variable domain, filled in from reference TRBV2 and TRBJ1-1, reads EPEVTQTPSHQVTQMGQEVILRCVPISNHLYFYWYRQILGQKVEFLVSFYNNEISEKSEIFDDQFSVERPDGSNFTLKIRSTKLEDSAMYFCASSLTGTVNTEAFFGQGTRLTVV.